This T cell receptor (beta chain) came from a study of siplizumab effects on memory and regulatory T cells (dated by TCRdb to 2018 to 2020). The study in broad terms: The study examined how the anti-CD2 antibody siplizumab affects alloreactive T-cell subsets in allogeneic mixed lymphocyte reactions built from human PBMCs.

The library relied on the immunoSEQ multiplex PCR assay. Some 1.1 x 10^5 TCR templates per sample were assayed by the deep sequencing platform. Genomic DNA extracted from sorted T cells was the material used for TCRbeta CDR3 sequencing. Processing in the source paper ran as follows. The R programming language was used for clonal analysis of TCRbeta CDR3 data. Comparing unstimulated samples against CFSE-low samples taken after the reaction was how alloreactive CD4+ and CD8+ clones were defined. Regulatory or non-regulatory origin was assigned to alloreactive CD4+ clones by matching of sequences to sorted unstimulated Treg and non-Treg repertoires. This is the immuneACCESS table as TCRdb keeps it, with only in-frame sequences that have V and J called. A part of the clones is gone; compared with another copy, unresolved V genes explain less than half, and the rest is unexplained. V and J calls and clone size follow that table, whereas D and trimming were derived from the DNA. The sample table shows roughly 40,000 clones, and around 90% are seen once. Together, the top ten hold around 0.25% of the sample.

V has 7 bases trimmed and J has 4 bases trimmed; junction bases matching no gene number 8. Taken from the germline V gene, the CDR1 and CDR2 loops are MNHNS and SASEGT. The CDR3 sequence holds 14 residues, the cysteine and phenylalanine included. Here the CDR3 DNA is all that survives: 42 bases in frame from base 1. The paper as a whole reports these results and caveats: Siplizumab significantly lowered the cumulative frequency of alloreactive sequences that could be traced to unstimulated CD4+ memory T cells. Unstimulated naive T cells appeared more diverse than memory T cells, and naive cells seemed to contribute substantially to the alloresponse. Among mappable alloreactive CD4+ clones, the Treg-derived fraction averaged approximately 63% with siplizumab versus roughly 30% in control reactions. The suppressive function of proliferating Tregs from siplizumab cultures was not functionally confirmed. Sequences below about 10^-5 frequency were poorly captured, so only a minor fraction of alloreactive clones could be mapped to unstimulated subsets. About 75-96% of proliferating CD4+ or CD8+ clones could not be given a naive or memory phenotype.

In addition, sequencing in three donor pairs included unstimulated CD8+ effector memory subsets alongside CD4+ naive, CD8+ naive, CD8+ TEMRA and CD4+ memory subsets. Sorted unstimulated T cells, along with proliferating T cells recovered from mixed lymphocyte reactions, underwent TCRbeta CDR3 sequencing. Fresh whole blood from fewer than twelve HLA-typed healthy donors was used to isolate PBMCs. Details on this clone: Its antigen is currently not known. The record has no base qualities; no much larger clone is one base away.

The sequence came from a human donor in good health. The rearranged chain carries TRBV6-1 and TRBJ1-2; 8 of the junction bases match TRBD1. The sample comprised naive CD4+ T cells sorted from blood. The sample's cell subset or site label, decoded: unstimulated naive T cells. The CDR3: CASTREGTGYGYTF. The DNA sequence follows: TGTGCCAGCACACGAGAAGGGACAGGCTATGGCTACACCTTC.